This TCR beta chain was identified in a study of T cell responses to AZD1222 COVID-19 vaccine. Comment on this clone: The same CDR3 can be traced to other DNA sequences in this sample.

Sequencing was performed with immunoSEQ multiplex PCR; in TCRdb, only in-frame clones are kept and a portion is missing. The data contain over 130,000 clones, approximately 91% of them singletons. The source material was peripheral blood, sampled on day 0 of AZD1222 vaccination. This clonotype was obtained from an adult in good health.

The CDR3 nucleotides read TGTGCCAGCAGCTTAAGGGGGAATCAGCCCCAGCATTTT. It codes for CASSLRGNQPQHF. This chain connects TRBV7-2 to TRBJ1-5, with D possibly matching TRBD1 (6 bases). CDR3 length: 13 residues. Trimming removed 2 bases from V and 4 bases from J, with 6 bases in between. The germline V gene has CDR1 SGHTA and CDR2 FQGNSA.